This T cell receptor beta chain was sequenced for a study of T-cell reconstitution after alpha-beta-depleted transplantation in children. Study-level results: TCRbeta diversity was high at day 60 in some patients (a result of surviving recipient T cells and thymic progenitors). T-cell counts and diversity were attributed mostly to newly produced T cells one year after transplant. Reportedly, roughly two months post-transplant, alpha-beta T cells arose from several hundred expanded graft clones.

This clonotype was counted many times. The antigen remains undetermined. Preparing the TCRbeta library involved the use of unique molecular identifiers. MiXCR was run by TCRdb on the PCR reads, yielding one entry per CDR3 protein. The sample has roughly 74,000 distinct CDR3 sequences; around 18% are singletons. This material consisted of PBMCs, mostly from graft donor cells, taken 360 days after TCRalphabeta/CD19-depleted stem cell transplant. The receptor was isolated from a male patient aged 2 to 9 who had a stem cell transplant for acute lymphoblastic leukemia, so the T cells may come from the graft donor.

For the CDR3, the DNA is TGTGCCAGCAGCCACCCGTACAATGAGCAGTTCTTC. Amino acids: CASSHPYNEQFF. This chain joins TRBV4-2 and TRBJ2-1; no firm D call. The CDR3 covers 12 residues. Deletions cut 3 bases from V and 4 bases from J, with 4 bases between. Germline loops: CDR1 LGHNA, CDR2 YNFKEQ.